This T cell receptor beta chain was obtained from a study of blood T cell repertoires in COVID-19. Study-level information: PBMCs, B-cell-depleted T cells, or T cells were the source of the cDNA or gDNA that made up the material.

Libraries were prepared by immunoSEQ multiplex PCR; TCRdb keeps only in-frame clonotypes and omits some of them. The sample consists of around 60,000 clones, 60% to 85% of them appearing once. The trim removed 2 bases at V and 10 bases at J, leaving 5 bases unmatched. From germline, CDR1 is MDHEN and CDR2 SYDVKM. The CDR3 covers 13 residues. This receptor was taken from a man aged 25-45 years with COVID-19, enrolled during active disease. Material: peripheral blood. The rearrangement links TRBV28 to TRBJ2-1; 7 bases are shared with TRBD2. CDR3 protein: CASSLHGRNEQFF. Here the CDR3 DNA reads TGTGCCAGCAGTTTACACGGGAGGAACGAGCAGTTCTTC.